This entry describes one T cell receptor (beta chain). Its antigen is currently unknown. In preparing the TRB cDNA libraries, 5' RACE with UMI labels was used. TCRdb re-called the 5' RACE reads, yielding one record per CDR3 amino acid sequence without DNA. Recorded for this sample: about 130,000 distinct CDR3 sequences. This CDR3 is built from 16 residues. The germline CDR1 and CDR2 sequences are SEHNR and FQNEAQ (reference sequence). This entry is derived from a study of CXCR3-negative and CXCR3-positive naive CD8 T cells. Naive CD8+ T cells carried a CD45RO-CCR7+CD27+CD95- phenotype. The study's findings and limits: TRB CDR3 properties served as the basis for inferring TCR strength, and surface CD5 was comparable between naive subsets.

The sample taken for sequencing was naive CXCR3- CD8+ T cells from blood. As to subset: CD45RO-CCR7+CD27+CD95- naive CD8+ T cells lacking CXCR3 (TNR3-). The clonotype originates from a human donor in good health. Some clones in this sample may be carry-over from other donors' samples. The rearrangement uses TRBV7-9 and TRBJ2-7; TCRdb picks TRBD2, but there is no DNA to check that call. CDR3 loop: CASSTGGLAGNYEQYF.